The source of this TCR beta chain is a study of long-term antiretroviral therapy in people with HIV. This was the immunoSEQ v3.0 assay at survey level. Data came from immunoSEQ multiplex PCR; TCRdb stores just in-frame clones and leaves some out. Of 25,000 to 35,000 clones listed, 70% to 90% are singletons. There are 15 residues in the CDR3. V was clipped by 8 bases and J by 2 bases; unmatched bases: 9. Germline V lookup: CDR1 MNHEY, CDR2 SVGAGI. This material consisted of unsorted PBMCs, taken approximately 5 years before starting antiretroviral therapy. The clonotype comes from a man aged 45-60 years with HIV. The rearrangement links TRBV6-5 to TRBJ1-5; the match to TRBD1 covers 7 bases. The CDR3 loop reads CASGGEGAGNQPQHF. DNA of the CDR3: TGTGCCAGCGGGGGGGAGGGGGCCGGCAATCAGCCCCAGCATTTT.